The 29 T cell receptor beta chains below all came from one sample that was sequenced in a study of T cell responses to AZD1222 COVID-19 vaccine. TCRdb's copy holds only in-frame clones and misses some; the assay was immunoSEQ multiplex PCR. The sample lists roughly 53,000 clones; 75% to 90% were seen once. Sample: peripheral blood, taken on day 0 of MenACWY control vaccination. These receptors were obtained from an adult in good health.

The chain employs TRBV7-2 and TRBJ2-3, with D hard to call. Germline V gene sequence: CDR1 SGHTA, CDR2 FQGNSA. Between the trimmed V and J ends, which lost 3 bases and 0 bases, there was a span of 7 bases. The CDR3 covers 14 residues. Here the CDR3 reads CASSFQSSTDTQYF. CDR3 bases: TGTGCCAGCAGCTTTCAATCTAGCACAGATACGCAGTATTTT.

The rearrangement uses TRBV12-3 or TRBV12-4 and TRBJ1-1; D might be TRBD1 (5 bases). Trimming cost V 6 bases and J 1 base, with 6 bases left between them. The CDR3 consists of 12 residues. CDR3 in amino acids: CASRRGNTEAFF. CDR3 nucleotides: TGTGCCAGCAGGAGGGGGAACACTGAAGCTTTCTTT.

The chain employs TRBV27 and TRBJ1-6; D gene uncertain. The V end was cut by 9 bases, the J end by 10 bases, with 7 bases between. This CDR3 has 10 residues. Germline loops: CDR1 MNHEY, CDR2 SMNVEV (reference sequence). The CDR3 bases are TGTGCCAGACAGAACTCACCCCTCCACTTT. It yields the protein CARQNSPLHF.

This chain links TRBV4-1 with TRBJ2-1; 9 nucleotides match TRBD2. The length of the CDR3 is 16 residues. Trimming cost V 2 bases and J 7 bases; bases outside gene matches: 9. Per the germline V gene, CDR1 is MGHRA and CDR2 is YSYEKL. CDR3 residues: CASSQRGSGSLNEQFF. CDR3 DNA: TGCGCCAGCAGCCAAAGGGGTAGCGGGAGTCTGAATGAGCAGTTCTTC.

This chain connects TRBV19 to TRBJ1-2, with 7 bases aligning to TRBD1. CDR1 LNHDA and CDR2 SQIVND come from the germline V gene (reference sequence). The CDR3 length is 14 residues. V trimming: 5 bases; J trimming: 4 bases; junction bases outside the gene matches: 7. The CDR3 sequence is CASSRDSEFYGYTF. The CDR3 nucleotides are TGTGCCAGTAGTCGGGACAGCGAATTCTATGGCTACACCTTC.

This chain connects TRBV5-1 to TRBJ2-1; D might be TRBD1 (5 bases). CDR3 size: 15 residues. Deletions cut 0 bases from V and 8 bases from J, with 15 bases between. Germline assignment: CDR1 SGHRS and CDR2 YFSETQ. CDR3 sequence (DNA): TGCGCCAGCAGCTTGGAGGGGATACAACTGCATGAGCAGTTCTTC. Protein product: CASSLEGIQLHEQFF.

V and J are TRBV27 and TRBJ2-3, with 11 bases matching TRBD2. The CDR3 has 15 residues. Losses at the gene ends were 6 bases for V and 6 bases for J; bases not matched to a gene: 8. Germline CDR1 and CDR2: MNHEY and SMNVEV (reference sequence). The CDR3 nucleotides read TGTGCCAGCAGGGGACTAGCGGACTCGTGGGATACGCAGTATTTT. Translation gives CASRGLADSWDTQYF.

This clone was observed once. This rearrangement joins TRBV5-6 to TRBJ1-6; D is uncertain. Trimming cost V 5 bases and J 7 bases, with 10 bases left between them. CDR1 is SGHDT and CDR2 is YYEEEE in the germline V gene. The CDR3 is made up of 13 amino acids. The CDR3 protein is CASSPLGNSPLHF. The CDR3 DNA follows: TGTGCCAGCAGTCCTCTGGGGAATTCACCCCTCCACTTT.

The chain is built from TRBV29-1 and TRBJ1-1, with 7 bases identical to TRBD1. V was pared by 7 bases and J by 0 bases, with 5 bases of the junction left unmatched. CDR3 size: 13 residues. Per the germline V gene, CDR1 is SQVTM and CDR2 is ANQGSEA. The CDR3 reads CSGGTALNTEAFF. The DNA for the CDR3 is TGCAGCGGTGGGACAGCCCTGAACACTGAAGCTTTCTTT.

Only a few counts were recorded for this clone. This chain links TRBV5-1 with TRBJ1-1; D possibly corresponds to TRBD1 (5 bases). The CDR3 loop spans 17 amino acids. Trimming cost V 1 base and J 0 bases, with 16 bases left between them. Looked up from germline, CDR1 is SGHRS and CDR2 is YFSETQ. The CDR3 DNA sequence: TGCGCCAGCAGCTTGTATCACCAGGGCCTCATGAACACTGAAGCTTTCTTT. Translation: CASSLYHQGLMNTEAFF.

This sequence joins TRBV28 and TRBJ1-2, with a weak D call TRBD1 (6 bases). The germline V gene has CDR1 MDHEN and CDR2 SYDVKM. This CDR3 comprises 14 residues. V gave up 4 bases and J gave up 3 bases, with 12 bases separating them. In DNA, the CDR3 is TGTGCCAGCAGTTCTCTCCCAGGGGACTATGGCTACACCTTC. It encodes CASSSLPGDYGYTF.

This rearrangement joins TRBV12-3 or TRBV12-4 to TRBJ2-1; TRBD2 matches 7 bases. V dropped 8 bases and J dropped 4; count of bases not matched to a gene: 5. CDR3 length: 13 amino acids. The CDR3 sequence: CASGGAGYNEQFF. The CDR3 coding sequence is TGTGCCAGCGGGGGAGCGGGGTACAATGAGCAGTTCTTC.

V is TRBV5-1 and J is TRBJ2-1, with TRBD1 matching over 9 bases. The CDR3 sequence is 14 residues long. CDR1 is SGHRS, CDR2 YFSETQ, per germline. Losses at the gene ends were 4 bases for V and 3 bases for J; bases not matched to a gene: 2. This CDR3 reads CASSRTGVYNEQFF. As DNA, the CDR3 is TGCGCCAGCAGCCGGACAGGGGTCTACAATGAGCAGTTCTTC.

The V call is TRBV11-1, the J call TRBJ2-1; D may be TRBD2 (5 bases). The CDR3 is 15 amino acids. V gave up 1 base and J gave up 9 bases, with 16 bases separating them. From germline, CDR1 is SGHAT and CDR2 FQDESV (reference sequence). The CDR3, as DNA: TGTGCCAGCAGCTTAGGGGTCGGGGTATCGGGTGAGCAGTTCTTC. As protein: CASSLGVGVSGEQFF.

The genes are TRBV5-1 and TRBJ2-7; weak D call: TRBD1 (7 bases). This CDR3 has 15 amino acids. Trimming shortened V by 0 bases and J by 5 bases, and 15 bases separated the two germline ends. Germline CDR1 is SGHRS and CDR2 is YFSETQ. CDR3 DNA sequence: TGCGCCAGCAGCTTGGATCAGGGGGGAAACAACGAGCAGTACTTC. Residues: CASSLDQGGNNEQYF.

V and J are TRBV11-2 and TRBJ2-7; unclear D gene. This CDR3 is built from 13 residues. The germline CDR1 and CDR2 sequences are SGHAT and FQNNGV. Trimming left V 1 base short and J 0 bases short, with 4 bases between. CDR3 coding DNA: TGTGCCAGCAGCTTAGGGACCTCCTACGAGCAGTACTTC. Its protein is CASSLGTSYEQYF.

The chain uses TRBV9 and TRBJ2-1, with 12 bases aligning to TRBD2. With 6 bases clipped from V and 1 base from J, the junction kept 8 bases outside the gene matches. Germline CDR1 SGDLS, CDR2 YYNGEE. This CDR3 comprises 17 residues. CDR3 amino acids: CASTPLAGGPSYNEQFF. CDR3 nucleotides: TGTGCCAGCACCCCCCTAGCGGGAGGGCCTTCCTACAATGAGCAGTTCTTC. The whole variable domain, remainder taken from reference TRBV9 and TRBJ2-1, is DSGVTQTPKHLITATGQRVTLRCSPRSGDLSVYWYQQSLDQGLQFLIQYYNGEERAKGNILERFSAQQFPDLHSELNLSSLELGDSALYFCASTPLAGGPSYNEQFFGPGTRLTVL.

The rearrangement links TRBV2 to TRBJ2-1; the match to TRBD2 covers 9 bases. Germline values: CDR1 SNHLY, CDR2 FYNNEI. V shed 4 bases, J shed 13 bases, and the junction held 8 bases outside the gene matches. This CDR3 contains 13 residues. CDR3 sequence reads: CASSGTLAGVQFF. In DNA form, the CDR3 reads TGTGCCAGCAGTGGGACCTTAGCGGGAGTTCAGTTCTTC.

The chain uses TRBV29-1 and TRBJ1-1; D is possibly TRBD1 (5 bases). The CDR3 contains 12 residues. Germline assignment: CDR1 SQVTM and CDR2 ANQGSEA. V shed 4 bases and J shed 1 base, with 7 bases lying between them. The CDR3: CSVAGSNTEAFF. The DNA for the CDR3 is TGCAGCGTTGCAGGGTCGAACACTGAAGCTTTCTTT.

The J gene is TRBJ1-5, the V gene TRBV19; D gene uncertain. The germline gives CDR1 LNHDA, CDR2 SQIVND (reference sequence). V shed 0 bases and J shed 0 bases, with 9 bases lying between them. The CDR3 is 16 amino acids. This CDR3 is CASSIEEIYSNQPQHF. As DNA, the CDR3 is TGTGCCAGTAGTATAGAGGAAATCTATAGCAATCAGCCCCAGCATTTT.

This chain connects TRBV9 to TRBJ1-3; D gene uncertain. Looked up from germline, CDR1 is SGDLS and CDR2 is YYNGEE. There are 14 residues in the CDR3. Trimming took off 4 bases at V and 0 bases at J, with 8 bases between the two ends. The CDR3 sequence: CASSSTTSGNTIYF. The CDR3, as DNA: TGTGCCAGCAGCAGCACCACCTCTGGAAACACCATATATTTT.

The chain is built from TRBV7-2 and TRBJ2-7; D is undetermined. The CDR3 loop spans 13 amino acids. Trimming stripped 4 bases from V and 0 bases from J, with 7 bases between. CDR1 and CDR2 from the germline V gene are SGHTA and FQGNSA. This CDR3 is CASSYKNSYEQYF. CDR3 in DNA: TGTGCCAGCAGCTACAAGAACTCCTACGAGCAGTACTTC.

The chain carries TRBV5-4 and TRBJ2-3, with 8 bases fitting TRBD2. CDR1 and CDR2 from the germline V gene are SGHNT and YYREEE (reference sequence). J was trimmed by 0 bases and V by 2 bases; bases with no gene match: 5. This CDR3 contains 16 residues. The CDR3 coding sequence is TGTGCCAGCAGCTTTAGCGGGGACCTTAGCACAGATACGCAGTATTTT. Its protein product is CASSFSGDLSTDTQYF.

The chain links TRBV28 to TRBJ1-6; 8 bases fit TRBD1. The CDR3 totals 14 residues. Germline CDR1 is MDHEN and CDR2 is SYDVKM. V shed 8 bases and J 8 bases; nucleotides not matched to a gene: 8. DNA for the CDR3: TGTGCCAGCGCTGGACAGGGTTGGGATTCACCCCTCCACTTT. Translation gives CASAGQGWDSPLHF.

CDR3 loop: CASSQTGGGYEQYF. The CDR3 DNA reads TGCGCCAGCAGCCAAACAGGGGGCGGATACGAGCAGTACTTC. The gene calls are TRBV4-3 and TRBJ2-7, with 9 bases aligning to TRBD1. Germline-derived CDR1 and CDR2 are LGHNA and YSLEER. The CDR3 covers 14 residues. V shed 2 bases and J 4 bases; nucleotides not matched to a gene: 3.

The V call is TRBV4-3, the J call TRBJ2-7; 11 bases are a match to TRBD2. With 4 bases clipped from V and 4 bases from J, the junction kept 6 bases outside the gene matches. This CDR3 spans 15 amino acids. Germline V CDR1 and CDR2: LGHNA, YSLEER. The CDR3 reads CASSPGRTSGYEQYF. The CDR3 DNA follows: TGCGCCAGCAGCCCAGGCAGGACTAGCGGGTACGAGCAGTACTTC.

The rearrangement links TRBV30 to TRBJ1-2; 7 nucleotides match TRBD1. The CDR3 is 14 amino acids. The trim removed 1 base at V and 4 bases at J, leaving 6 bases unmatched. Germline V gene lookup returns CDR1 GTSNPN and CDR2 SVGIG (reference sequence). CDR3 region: CAWSGRGRSYGYTF. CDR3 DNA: TGTGCCTGGAGTGGTAGGGGGCGAAGCTATGGCTACACCTTC.

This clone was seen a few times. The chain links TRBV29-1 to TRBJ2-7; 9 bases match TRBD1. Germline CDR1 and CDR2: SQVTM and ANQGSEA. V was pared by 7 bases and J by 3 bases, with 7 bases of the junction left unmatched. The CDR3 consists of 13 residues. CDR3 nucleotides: TGCAGCGCCTCCGGGACAGGGCGCTACGAGCAGTACTTC. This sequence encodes CSASGTGRYEQYF.

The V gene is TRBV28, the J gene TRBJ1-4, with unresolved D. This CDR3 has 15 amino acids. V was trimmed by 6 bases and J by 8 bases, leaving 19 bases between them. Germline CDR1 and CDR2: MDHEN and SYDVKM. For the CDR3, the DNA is TGTGCCAGCAGCCTCCGGGCCCCACCGGAGGAAAAACTGTTTTTT. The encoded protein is CASSLRAPPEEKLFF.